A selection of T cell receptor beta chains follows, all from one sample in a study of CD4 T cells in relation to SARS-CoV-2 and coronaviruses. Sequenced by immunoSEQ multiplex PCR; TCRdb stores in-frame clones only, minus some. Of 37,000 or so clones listed, approximately 82% were seen once; the top ten hold 3.5% to 5%. What these receptors recognize is not known. Sequencing was carried out using naive CD4+ T cells from PBMCs, cultured in vitro. These receptor sequences come from an adult with COVID-19. Each CDR3 is given with its conserved first and last residue. Fields, in order: V gene, D gene, J gene, clone size, CDR3 protein, CDR3 DNA. The D gene is left open where the match is weak. Clone size is not always given. Where it is, it says once, few, many or a class for expanded clones.

TRBV3-1/TRBV3-2	TRBD1	TRBJ1-1	few	CASSPWTGENTEAFF	TGTGCCAGCAGCCCTTGGACAGGGGAAAACACTGAAGCTTTCTTT
TRBV10-3	.	TRBJ2-7	.	CAISSSLSGSYEQYF	TGTGCCATCAGTTCCTCGTTGAGCGGCTCCTACGAGCAGTACTTC
TRBV6-5	TRBD1	TRBJ2-5	.	CASRDRTQETQYF	TGTGCCAGTAGGGACAGGACCCAAGAGACCCAGTACTTC
TRBV4-3	TRBD1	TRBJ1-5	.	CASSQGAGGTGNQPQHF	TGCGCCAGCAGCCAAGGGGCAGGGGGCACGGGCAATCAGCCCCAGCATTTT
TRBV20-1	.	TRBJ2-1	.	CSEGSQDEQFF	TGCAGTGAAGGGAGCCAAGATGAGCAGTTCTTC
TRBV6-5	.	TRBJ2-5	.	CASSHWDRGPETQYF	TGTGCCAGCAGTCACTGGGATAGGGGTCCGGAGACCCAGTACTTC
TRBV30	.	TRBJ1-3	.	CAWIFGEDSGNTIYF	TGTGCCTGGATCTTCGGGGAGGACTCTGGAAACACCATATATTTT
TRBV27	.	TRBJ1-6	few	CASSPRSSHAAPLHF	TGTGCCAGCAGTCCCCGGTCCTCCCACGCGGCACCCCTCCACTTT
TRBV4-1	.	TRBJ2-3	.	CASSPRNLRAGGTDTQYF	TGCGCCAGCAGCCCCAGGAACCTCAGGGCCGGGGGTACAGATACGCAGTATTTT
TRBV27	.	TRBJ1-1	.	CASSLRTLTGSTEAFF	TGTGCCAGCAGTTTACGGACTTTAACAGGGAGCACTGAAGCTTTCTTT
TRBV6-5	TRBD1	TRBJ1-5	.	CASSRDRAQPQHF	TGTGCCAGCAGCCGGGACAGGGCTCAGCCCCAGCATTTT
TRBV2	.	TRBJ2-7	.	CASILRTRESYEQYF	TGTGCCAGCATCTTAAGGACCCGGGAGAGCTACGAGCAGTACTTC
TRBV19	TRBD1	TRBJ2-3	.	CASSRTGSTDTQYF	TGTGCCAGTAGTAGGACAGGGAGCACAGATACGCAGTATTTT
TRBV7-9	TRBD2	TRBJ2-7	.	CASSSSGRASYEQYF	TGTGCCAGCAGCTCGAGCGGGAGGGCCTCCTACGAGCAGTACTTC
TRBV7-2	TRBD1	TRBJ2-1	.	CASSLDRGSNNEQFF	TGTGCCAGCAGCTTGGACAGGGGGTCCAACAATGAGCAGTTCTTC
TRBV4-3	TRBD2	TRBJ2-5	.	CASSQGTSGSRGETQYF	TGCGCCAGCAGCCAAGGGACTAGCGGATCCCGTGGGGAGACCCAGTACTTC
TRBV20-1	TRBD1	TRBJ1-5	.	CSATDRAHLQPQHF	TGCAGTGCTACTGACAGGGCCCATCTTCAGCCCCAGCATTTT
TRBV25-1	TRBD1	TRBJ1-2	.	CASSPQGVYGYTF	TGTGCCAGCAGTCCACAGGGGGTCTATGGCTACACCTTC
TRBV19	.	TRBJ1-2	few	CASSIGRLYGYTF	TGTGCCAGTAGTATTGGACGGCTCTATGGCTACACCTTC
TRBV7-9	.	TRBJ2-7	.	CASSLAGAGRGEQYF	TGTGCCAGCAGCTTAGCCGGCGCGGGGCGGGGCGAGCAGTACTTC
TRBV5-1	TRBD1	TRBJ1-1	.	CASSLGTGSTEAFF	TGCGCCAGCAGCTTGGGGACAGGGTCTACTGAAGCTTTCTTT
TRBV5-1	.	TRBJ2-2	.	CASSLDTPRNTGELFF	TGCGCCAGCAGCTTGGACACCCCGAGGAACACCGGGGAGCTGTTTTTT
TRBV12-5	.	TRBJ2-1	.	CASGFMGPRFF	TGTGCTAGTGGTTTTATGGGGCCCCGATTCTTC
TRBV4-1	.	TRBJ2-2	.	CASSQDGMVGDNTGELFF	TGCGCCAGCAGCCAAGATGGTATGGTAGGGGATAACACCGGGGAGCTGTTTTTT
TRBV30	.	TRBJ2-1	.	CAWSEGEQFF	TGTGCCTGGAGCGAGGGTGAGCAGTTCTTC
TRBV12-1	.	TRBJ2-1	.	CASSFPLAGDRNEQFF	TGTGCCAGCAGCTTCCCCTTAGCGGGAGATCGCAATGAGCAGTTCTTC
TRBV18	.	TRBJ2-7	.	CASSLPDGKSSYEQYF	TGTGCCAGCTCACTGCCCGATGGGAAAAGCTCCTACGAGCAGTACTTC
TRBV5-6	.	TRBJ2-7	.	CASRREPTGIGYEQYF	TGTGCCAGCAGGCGGGAACCGACAGGGATTGGCTACGAGCAGTACTTC
TRBV4-1	.	TRBJ2-7	.	CASRQGGGYEQYF	TGCGCCAGCAGGCAGGGGGGGGGCTACGAGCAGTACTTC
TRBV5-1	TRBD1	TRBJ1-1	.	CASSAGQISNTEAFF	TGCGCCAGCAGCGCGGGACAGATCTCGAACACTGAAGCTTTCTTT
TRBV21-1	.	TRBJ1-1	.	CASSKKNAGWNTEAFF	TGTGCCAGCAGCAAAAAGAACGCCGGTTGGAACACTGAAGCTTTCTTT
TRBV5-1	.	TRBJ1-1	.	CASSLISRRQEAFF	TGCGCCAGCAGCTTGATATCGAGAAGACAGGAAGCTTTCTTT
TRBV19	.	TRBJ1-4	few	CASSVVGATNEKLFF	TGTGCCAGTAGTGTCGTAGGAGCAACTAATGAAAAACTGTTTTTT
TRBV3-1/TRBV3-2	TRBD1	TRBJ1-4	.	CASSLGQGAEKLFF	TGTGCCAGCAGCCTGGGACAGGGAGCAGAAAAACTGTTTTTT
TRBV28	.	TRBJ2-1	.	CASSLSRRSSYNEQFF	TGTGCCAGCAGTTTATCTCGCCGGAGCTCCTACAATGAGCAGTTCTTC
TRBV7-2	TRBD1	TRBJ2-2	.	CASSATGALVGELFF	TGTGCCAGCAGCGCAACAGGGGCGCTGGTCGGGGAGCTGTTTTTT
TRBV19	TRBD1	TRBJ1-2	.	CASSFTGGSYGYTF	TGTGCCAGTAGTTTCACAGGGGGCAGCTATGGCTACACCTTC
TRBV27	.	TRBJ2-7	.	CASRRDVSYEQYF	TGTGCCAGCAGACGGGACGTCTCCTACGAGCAGTACTTC
TRBV11-2	.	TRBJ1-3	.	CASSLDRTGGNTIYF	TGTGCCAGCAGCTTAGATCGGACGGGTGGAAACACCATATATTTT
TRBV7-2	TRBD1	TRBJ1-6	.	CASRGGDRGYNSPLHF	TGTGCCAGCAGAGGAGGGGACAGGGGCTATAATTCACCCCTCCACTTT
TRBV2	TRBD1	TRBJ1-2	.	CASTTTGTGVEDGYTF	TGTGCCAGCACTACCACCGGGACAGGGGTAGAGGATGGCTACACCTTC
TRBV6-6	.	TRBJ2-2	.	CATSETGELFF	TGTGCCACCTCTGAGACCGGGGAGCTGTTTTTT
TRBV4-3	.	TRBJ2-7	.	CASSGQIGYEQYF	TGCGCCAGCTCCGGTCAGATAGGCTACGAGCAGTACTTC
TRBV19	TRBD1	TRBJ1-5	.	CASSIRDRGGNQPQHF	TGTGCCAGTAGTATCCGGGACAGGGGGGGCAATCAGCCCCAGCATTTT
TRBV7-2	TRBD2	TRBJ2-7	.	CASSPSSGRASYEQYF	TGTGCCAGCAGCCCGTCTTCCGGGAGGGCGTCCTACGAGCAGTACTTC
TRBV5-1	TRBD2	TRBJ2-3	.	CASSLVFSLAGGKAQYF	TGCGCCAGCAGCTTGGTCTTTTCACTAGCGGGAGGAAAGGCGCAGTATTTT
TRBV7-3	.	TRBJ2-1	.	CASSLYGTAHEQFF	TGTGCCAGCAGCTTATACGGCACCGCACATGAGCAGTTCTTC
TRBV7-2	TRBD2	TRBJ2-3	.	CASSLGGRAVDTQYF	TGTGCCAGCAGCTTAGGCGGGAGGGCCGTAGATACGCAGTATTTT
TRBV28	.	TRBJ1-2	.	CASRKTLMGGYTF	TGTGCCAGCAGAAAGACACTCATGGGTGGCTACACCTTC
TRBV19	.	TRBJ2-7	.	CASSFGQISYEQYF	TGTGCCAGTAGTTTTGGCCAGATATCCTACGAGCAGTACTTC
TRBV15	.	TRBJ2-1	few	CATSRDHGGRQFF	TGTGCCACCAGCAGAGATCATGGGGGGCGGCAGTTCTTC
TRBV9	.	TRBJ1-3	.	CASSVGAGINSGNTIYF	TGTGCCAGCAGCGTAGGGGCCGGTATCAACTCTGGAAACACCATATATTTT
TRBV7-9	.	TRBJ2-7	.	CASSLVSSAGAYYEQYF	TGTGCCAGCAGCTTAGTCTCCTCCGCGGGTGCATATTACGAGCAGTACTTC
TRBV5-8	.	TRBJ1-1	.	CASRGWGFTEAFF	TGTGCCAGCAGGGGTTGGGGTTTTACTGAAGCTTTCTTT
TRBV6-1	TRBD1	TRBJ1-2	.	CASSEEVGQGGHGYTF	TGTGCCAGCAGTGAAGAGGTGGGACAGGGGGGCCATGGCTACACCTTC